The clone carrying this T cell receptor (beta chain) was counted only a few times. Methods used by the authors: It was from reference gene primer amplification that nucleated cell counts were estimated. This table comes from immunoSEQ multiplex PCR, and its TCRdb copy is limited to in-frame clones, with some not included. V and J calls and clone size are as listed in that table; D and trimming were resolved from the DNA. This sample has a few hundred thousand clones, with roughly 84% found just once. This entry comes from a study of blood T cell repertoires in COVID-19. Study-level background: T cells, B-cell-depleted T cells, or PBMCs supplied cDNA or gDNA.

V shed 1 base and J 6 bases; nucleotides not matched to a gene: 8. Germline assignment: CDR1 SEHNR and CDR2 FQNEAQ (reference sequence). The CDR3 sequence is 15 residues long. The clonotype comes from a man aged 55 to 70 with acute or convalescent COVID-19. The chain joins TRBV7-9 to TRBJ2-7, with 8 bases matching TRBD2. What was sequenced was peripheral blood. The CDR3: CASSLGRLASSEQYF. In DNA, the CDR3 is TGTGCCAGCAGCTTAGGCCGACTAGCGTCGTCCGAGCAGTACTTC.